This T cell receptor (beta chain) comes out of a study of cytomegalovirus exposure and HLA in healthy donors. The germline V gene encodes CDR1 LNHDA and CDR2 SQIVND (reference sequence). The V end lost 3 bases, the J end lost 1 base, and 9 bases lay between the germline ends. This CDR3 is 14 amino acids long. The PCR was carried out with 60 Vbeta primers and 13 Jbeta primers. In the original workflow: Later, an analysis found some 80 million unique TCR beta chains, and about 10 million of these were shared. Produced via immunoSEQ multiplex PCR; TCRdb's table is partial and in-frame only. The DNA was the basis for D and trimming; V, J and clone size are from that table. Of about 150,000 clones in the sample, 60% to 80% were seen once. Participants comprised healthy donors of bone marrow.

Sequenced sample: PBMCs. This TCR was recovered from a male donor in good health and CMV-seronegative. This chain uses TRBV19 with TRBJ1-2; D unresolved. CDR3 loop: CASSMTGSNYGYTF. CDR3 DNA sequence: TGTGCCAGTAGTATGACGGGGAGTAACTATGGCTACACCTTC.